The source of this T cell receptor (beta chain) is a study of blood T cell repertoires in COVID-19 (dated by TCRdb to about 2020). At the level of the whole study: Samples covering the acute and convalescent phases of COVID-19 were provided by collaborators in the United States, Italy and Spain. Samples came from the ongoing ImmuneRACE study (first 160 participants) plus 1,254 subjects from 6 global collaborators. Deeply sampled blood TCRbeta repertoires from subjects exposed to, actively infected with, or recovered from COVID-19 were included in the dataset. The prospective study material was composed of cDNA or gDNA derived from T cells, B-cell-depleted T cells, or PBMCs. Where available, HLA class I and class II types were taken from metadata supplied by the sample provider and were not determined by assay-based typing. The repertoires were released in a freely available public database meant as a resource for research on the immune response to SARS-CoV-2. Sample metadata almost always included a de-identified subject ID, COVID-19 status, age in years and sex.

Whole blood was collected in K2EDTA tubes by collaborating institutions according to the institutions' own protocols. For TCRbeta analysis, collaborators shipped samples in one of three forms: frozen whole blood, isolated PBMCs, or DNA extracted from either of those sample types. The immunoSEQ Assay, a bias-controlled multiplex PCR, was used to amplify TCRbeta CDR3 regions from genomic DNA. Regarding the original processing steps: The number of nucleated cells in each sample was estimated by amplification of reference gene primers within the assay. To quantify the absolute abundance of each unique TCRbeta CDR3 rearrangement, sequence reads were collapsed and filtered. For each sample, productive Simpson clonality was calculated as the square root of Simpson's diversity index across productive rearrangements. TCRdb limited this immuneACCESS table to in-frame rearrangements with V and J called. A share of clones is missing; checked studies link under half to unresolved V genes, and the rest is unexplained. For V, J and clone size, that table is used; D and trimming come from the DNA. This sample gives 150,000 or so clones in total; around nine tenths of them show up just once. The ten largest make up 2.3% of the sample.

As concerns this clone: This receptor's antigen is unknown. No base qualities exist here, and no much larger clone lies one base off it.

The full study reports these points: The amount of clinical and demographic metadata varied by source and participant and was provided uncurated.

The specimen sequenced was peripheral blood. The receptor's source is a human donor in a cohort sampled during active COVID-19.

The DNA sequence is TGTGCCACCAGTGATTTGCCCGCTAATACGCAGTATTTT. It encodes CATSDLPANTQYF. In this chain, TRBV24-1 is recombined with TRBJ2-3, with no reliable assignment of the D segment. Trimming costs V 0 bases and J 7 bases, and their ends lie 7 bases apart. The CDR3 holds 13 amino acids from the cysteine to the phenylalanine. The DNA shown is the 39-base CDR3, in frame from base 1. The germline V gene supplies CDR1 KGHDR and CDR2 SFDVKD.